This TCR beta chain originates from a study of cytomegalovirus exposure and HLA in healthy donors. In regard to this clone: Its antigen remains unidentified.

The CDR3 contains 16 residues. The germline V and J ends were trimmed by 10 bases and 0 bases, with 16 bases remaining between them. CDR1 is MNHEY, CDR2 SMNVEV, per germline (reference sequence). Points from the study as a whole: Later analysis identified 17,000 or so TCR beta sequences associated with HLA alleles, using a false discovery rate threshold of 0.05.

PCR amplification relied on 60 Vbeta primers (plus 13 Jbeta primers). Here immunoSEQ multiplex PCR was the method, and the copy in TCRdb shows in-frame clones only, minus some. The repertoire holds about 67,000 clones, roughly nine tenths seen once, with 12% in the top ten. Sequencing input: PBMCs. This clonotype was sampled from a woman in her thirties in good health and CMV-seropositive. The chain employs TRBV27 and TRBJ1-6; D uncertain. CDR3 region: CATRSLFSSYNSPLHF. CDR3 bases: TGTGCCACCAGGAGCCTTTTTAGCTCCTATAATTCACCCCTCCACTTT.